The T cell receptor (beta chain) under discussion was sequenced for a study of cytomegalovirus exposure and HLA in healthy donors. Study-wide results and limits: Differences between HLA loci emerged in a later analysis of TCR association rates, with DRB1 most and HLA-C fewest.

Comment on this clone: Its antigen is not known.

It was with 60 Vbeta and 13 Jbeta primers that the PCR ran. Clones were sequenced by immunoSEQ multiplex PCR, and TCRdb holds only the in-frame ones, with some missing. There are about 110,000 clones in the sample; about 78% occur only once, and nearly 8.5% lies in the top ten. This CDR3 spans 16 amino acids. The V end lost 4 bases, the J end lost 8 bases, and 20 bases lay between the germline ends. Germline CDR1 and CDR2: MGHRA and YSYEKL. The rearrangement links TRBV4-1 to TRBJ1-4; D perhaps matches TRBD1 (6 bases). Sample: PBMCs. The sequence came from a woman between 40 and 50 years old in good health and CMV-seropositive. The CDR3 DNA reads TGCGCCAGCAGCCTCTCCGCGACAGGAATAGAGGAAAAACTGTTTTTT. As protein: CASSLSATGIEEKLFF.